Listed below are T cell receptor beta chains from one sample, sequenced in a study of blood T cells in healthy people across ages. TCRdb reanalysed the 5' RACE reads using MiXCR and keeps one entry per CDR3 protein. In the table there are some 1.5 million distinct CDR3 sequences, 28% of which are singletons. The material sequenced was blood. The receptors here all came from a woman aged 25 to 39 in good health. CDR3s include the opening cysteine and the closing phenylalanine or tryptophan. A D gene is named only where the DNA matches it firmly. Rows may omit the clone size; those that give it use once, few, many or a size class.

TRBJ1-1	TRBV7-6	.	.	TGTGCCAGCAGCCGAACATGGCAGACCGAAGCTTTCTTT	CASSRTWQTEAFF
TRBJ2-5	TRBV7-2	TRBD2	few	TGTGCCAGCAATTCCGGGACTAGCGGGGAGACCCAGTACTTC	CASNSGTSGETQYF
TRBJ2-6	TRBV12-3/TRBV12-4	TRBD1	few	TGTGCCAGCAGAACAGGGACAGAACACCTCTCTGGGGCCAACGTCCTGACTTTC	CASRTGTEHLSGANVLTF
TRBJ2-3	TRBV7-2	TRBD1	few	TGTGCCAGCAGCTTGCAGGGGGCTTTAGATACGCAGTATTTT	CASSLQGALDTQYF
TRBJ2-7	TRBV24-1	TRBD1	many	TGTGCCACCAGTGAGACCGGGACAGGTCCCTCCTACGAGCAGTACTTC	CATSETGTGPSYEQYF
TRBJ2-1	TRBV3-1	.	.	TGTGCCAGCAGCCGGGGCAGCAGGGGTTACAATGAGCAGTTCTTC	CASSRGSRGYNEQFF
TRBJ2-1	TRBV5-6	.	few	TGTGCCAGCAGCTCCTCAACCCCTGACAGAGTAAACAATGAGCAGTTCTTC	CASSSSTPDRVNNEQFF
TRBJ2-7	TRBV6-2/TRBV6-3	.	.	TGTGCCAGCAGCCACCTCAGGGCGTTGGGGACACACAATGAGCAGTACTTC	CASSHLRALGTHNEQYF
TRBJ2-7	TRBV7-9	TRBD1	few	TGTGCCAGCAGCTACCGGGACAGGGGGAACTACGAGCAGTACTTC	CASSYRDRGNYEQYF
TRBJ2-3	TRBV4-1	TRBD2	few	TGCGCCAGCAGCCAAGAAGGTAGCGGGGGGCCCACAGATACGCAGTATTTT	CASSQEGSGGPTDTQYF
TRBJ1-2	TRBV9	.	many	TGTGCCAGCAGCGTAGATGCCCGACTGAATGGCTACACCTTC	CASSVDARLNGYTF
TRBJ2-3	TRBV7-2	TRBD2	.	TGTGCCAGCAGCTTAGAGGGTAGCGGGAGTTTTGATACGCAGTATTTT	CASSLEGSGSFDTQYF
TRBJ2-3	TRBV10-3	TRBD2	few	TGTGCCATCAGTGAGCCGTATGGTGGTAGCGGGGGTCGCACAGATACGCAGTATTTT	CAISEPYGGSGGRTDTQYF
TRBJ1-4	TRBV28	TRBD1	few	TGTGCCAGCAGTTTGACAGGGTCGAGTGAAAAACTGTTTTTT	CASSLTGSSEKLFF
TRBJ1-2	TRBV6-1	TRBD1	.	TGTGCCAGCGGGCAGGGCGGACAGGGTGGCTACACCTTC	CASGQGGQGGYTF
TRBJ2-3	TRBV20-1	.	.	TGCAGTGCTAGAGATTTTGTAGCGACGAGCACAGATACGCAGTATTTT	CSARDFVATSTDTQYF
TRBJ2-6	TRBV28	.	many	TGTGCCAGCAGTCCACGGACAGGGAGGGCTGGGGCCAACGTCCTGACTTTC	CASSPRTGRAGANVLTF
TRBJ2-7	TRBV7-2	TRBD2	many	TGTGCCAGCAGCTTAAGTTTGCGGGGGGAGCGGGAGCAGTACTTC	CASSLSLRGEREQYF
TRBJ1-6	TRBV7-2	.	few	TGTGCCAGCAGCTTAGGCACTCCGATTAATTCACCCCTCCACTTT	CASSLGTPINSPLHF
TRBJ2-7	TRBV7-2	.	many	TGTGCCAGCAGGCCGGGACTCATTTTCTACGAGCAGTACTTC	CASRPGLIFYEQYF
TRBJ2-3	TRBV2	.	.	TGTGCCAGCAGTGACCAACCCTCAGATACGCAGTATTTT	CASSDQPSDTQYF
TRBJ1-2	TRBV2	.	.	TGTGCCAGCAGTAAGGGTAAAGCTAACTATGGCTACACCTTC	CASSKGKANYGYTF
TRBJ2-3	TRBV9	.	many	TGTGCCAGCAGCGTTAGGGGGGACGGCACAGATACGCAGTATTTT	CASSVRGDGTDTQYF
TRBJ2-1	TRBV5-1	TRBD2	.	TGCGCCGGCAGCTTGGCTGGGACTAGCGGCTACAATGAGCAGTTCTTC	CAGSLAGTSGYNEQFF
TRBJ2-1	TRBV2	.	few	TGTGCCAGCAGTGCCAATCGGGGCCTCTCCTACAATGAGCAGTTCTTC	CASSANRGLSYNEQFF
TRBJ2-1	TRBV27	.	.	TGTGCCAGCAGTTTAAGTACCAGGGGGGATTACAATGAGCAGTTCTTC	CASSLSTRGDYNEQFF
TRBJ2-5	TRBV5-1	TRBD2	few	TGCGCCAGCAGCAGGGGACTAGCGGGGGAGGAGACCCAGTACTTC	CASSRGLAGEETQYF
TRBJ1-1	TRBV11-1	.	.	TGTGCCAGCAGCTTATCCAGGGCGGAAGCTTTCTTT	CASSLSRAEAFF
TRBJ1-4	TRBV29-1	.	.	TGCAACGCGACGGCAACTAATGAAAAACTGTTTTTT	CNATATNEKLFF
TRBJ2-6	TRBV28	.	.	TGTGCCAGCACCTCAAGGGAATCTGGGGCCGACGTCCTGACTTTC	CASTSRESGADVLTF
TRBJ1-2	TRBV10-3	TRBD1	once	TGTGCCATCAGTGACAGGGGGGAAGACTATGGCTACACCTTC	CAISDRGEDYGYTF
TRBJ1-4	TRBV7-9	.	few	TGTGCCAGCAGCTTAGTATCAGGGGATGAAAAACTGTTTTTT	CASSLVSGDEKLFF
TRBJ2-3	TRBV7-2	.	few	TGTGCCAGCAGCTGTGACAGCGGCACAGATACGCAGTATTTT	CASSCDSGTDTQYF